This TCR beta chain was sequenced for a study of beta chain features in type 1 diabetes. As every portion of the isolated RNA was reverse transcribed, the sequencing read expressed TCRB transcripts. TCRdb's copy holds only in-frame clones and misses some; the assay was immunoSEQ multiplex PCR. The table lists a few hundred thousand clones, around a tenth of them singletons. Overall study findings and caveats: TCRB CDR3 length was moderately but significantly reduced in all four CD4+ subsets of Type 1 diabetes patients.

This clone was detected a few times. Its specificity is unknown. Germline V CDR1 and CDR2: MNHNY, SVGAGI (reference sequence). The CDR3 totals 15 residues. The ends lost 7 bases at V and 4 bases at J; junction bases unmatched: 10. The sample comprised central memory CD4+ T cells from blood. This chain joins TRBV6-6 and TRBJ1-3; TRBD1 matches at 7 bases. The receptor's source is a man younger than 45 with type 1 diabetes. The CDR3 coding sequence is TGTGCCAGCAACCGACAGGGCGACTCCGGAAACACCATATATTTT. It yields the protein CASNRQGDSGNTIYF.